This T cell receptor beta chain was sequenced in a study of chemoradiotherapy in HPV16-positive cancers. Study-wide context: Two HPV16-positive patients' cells yielded candidate HPV-specific clones and common motifs.

With regard to this clone: Its target is unknown.

Study results and caveats: Candidate HPV-specific clones and E7-related TCR motifs grew in tumor during treatment.

Libraries were prepared by immunoSEQ multiplex PCR; TCRdb keeps only in-frame clonotypes and omits some of them. The sample records some 70,000 clones, roughly 86% being singletons. Germline CDR1 is MNHEY and CDR2 is SMNVEV (reference sequence). There are 14 residues in the CDR3. V lost 4 bases to trimming and J lost 5 bases; unmatched junction nucleotides: 5. The sequencing used blood, collected from a patient who underwent chemoradiotherapy. This receptor was taken from a human donor with HPV-associated anogenital cancer. The chain is built from TRBV27 and TRBJ1-1; 9 nucleotides match TRBD1. The CDR3 bases are TGTGCCAGCAGTTCGGGACAGGGTTGGACTGAAGCTTTCTTT. Its translation is CASSSGQGWTEAFF.